This T cell receptor (beta chain) was sequenced in a study of blood T cells in healthy people across ages. General observations from the study: Per-million-T-cell TCR beta diversity fell roughly linearly with age.

Germline CDR1 reads SGHKS; CDR2 reads YYEKEE (reference sequence). V was clipped by 1 base and J by 0 bases, with 8 bases between them. The CDR3 has 15 residues. Then a second PCR, running roughly 7 to 11 cycles, was carried out with a sample-barcoded 5' primer and a J-beta primer mix. Researchers report that each sample yielded at least 3 million CDR3-containing paired-end reads. One entry per CDR3 protein, called by TCRdb with MiXCR from the 5' RACE reads. The sample consists of roughly 570,000 distinct CDR3 sequences, 25% to 30% of them appearing once. To note about this clonotype: Its antigen is not known.

The chain joins TRBV5-5 to TRBJ2-1, with TRBD2 as a possible D gene (6 bases). This TCR derives from a woman in her 70s in good health. The material sequenced was blood. The CDR3 loop is CASSLRESSYNEQFF. The CDR3 DNA follows: TGTGCCAGCAGCTTGCGGGAGAGCTCCTACAATGAGCAGTTCTTC.